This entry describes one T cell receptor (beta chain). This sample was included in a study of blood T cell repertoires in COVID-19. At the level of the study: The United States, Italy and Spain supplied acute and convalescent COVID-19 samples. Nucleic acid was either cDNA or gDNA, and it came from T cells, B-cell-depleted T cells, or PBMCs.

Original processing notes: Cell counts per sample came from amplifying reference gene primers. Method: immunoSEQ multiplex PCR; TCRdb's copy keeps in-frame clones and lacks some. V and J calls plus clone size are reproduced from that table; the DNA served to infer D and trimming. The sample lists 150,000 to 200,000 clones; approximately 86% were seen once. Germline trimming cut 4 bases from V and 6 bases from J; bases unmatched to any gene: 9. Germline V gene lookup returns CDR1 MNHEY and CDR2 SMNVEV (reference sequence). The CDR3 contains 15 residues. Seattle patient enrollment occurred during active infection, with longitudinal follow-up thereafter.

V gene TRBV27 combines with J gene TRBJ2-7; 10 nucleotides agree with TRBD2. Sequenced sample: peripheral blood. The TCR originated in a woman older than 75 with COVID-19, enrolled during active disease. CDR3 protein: CASSSATSGRFEQYF. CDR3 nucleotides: TGTGCCAGCAGTTCAGCGACTAGCGGGCGCTTCGAGCAGTACTTC.